This T cell receptor beta chain originates from a study of sequential checkpoint blockade in melanoma. Study at large: First-line arms were nivolumab then ipilimumab, or the reverse, randomized 1:1. Both treatment sequences were followed by maintenance nivolumab.

Treatment given: randomized to nivolumab then ipilimumab (arm A) or the reverse (arm B). None of the patients previously received DNA-damaging chemotherapy. Sorted cells were live CD3+CD8+, lacking CD19 and CD56, from PBMCs. Repertoires were generated with immunoSEQ multiplex PCR, while TCRdb's copy carries only in-frame clones and drops some. The sample lists about 18,000 clones; roughly two thirds were seen once. The germline V gene has CDR1 MDHEN and CDR2 SYDVKM. The V and J ends lost 6 bases and 3 bases, in that order; junction bases with no gene match: 6. CDR3 length: 14 amino acids. The V gene is TRBV28, the J gene TRBJ2-7; 9 bases line up with TRBD2. The starting material was CD8+ T cells sorted from blood (inferred from file names), obtained from a patient given nivolumab and ipilimumab in sequence. This clonotype originated in a human donor with melanoma. The CDR3 here is CASRTPSGIYEQYF. CDR3 bases: TGTGCCAGCAGGACCCCTAGCGGGATCTACGAGCAGTACTTC.